This T cell receptor beta chain was captured in a study of control samples from healthy donors and cancer patients. From germline, CDR1 is LGHNA and CDR2 YNFKEQ. Trimming removed 4 bases at V and 4 bases at J, with 19 bases between. CDR3 length equals 16 residues. Libraries were prepared by immunoSEQ multiplex PCR; TCRdb keeps only in-frame clonotypes and omits some of them. The repertoire holds around 130,000 clones, with approximately 90% as singletons. The sequence was obtained from a man between 18 and 29 years old in good health. Sequencing was carried out using blood. This chain links TRBV4-2 with TRBJ2-5; possibly TRBD1 or TRBD2 for D (6 bases each). The CDR3 region has the DNA TGTGCCAGCAGCCCCCTGCCGGGGGCCTTGATAGAGACCCAGTACTTC. It specifies CASSPLPGALIETQYF.